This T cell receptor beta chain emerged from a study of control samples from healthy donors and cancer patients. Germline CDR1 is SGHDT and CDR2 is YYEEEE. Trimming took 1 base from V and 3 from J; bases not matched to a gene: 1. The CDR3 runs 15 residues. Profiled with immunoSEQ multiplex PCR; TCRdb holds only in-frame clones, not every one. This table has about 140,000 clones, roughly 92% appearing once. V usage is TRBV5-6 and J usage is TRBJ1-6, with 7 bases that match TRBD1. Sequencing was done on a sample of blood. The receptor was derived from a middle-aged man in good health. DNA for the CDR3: TGTGCCAGCAGCTTGAGGGACAGCTATAATTCACCCCTCCACTTT. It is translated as CASSLRDSYNSPLHF.